The 27 T cell receptor beta chains presented below share a single source sample, sequenced in a study of technical replicates of blood from a few donors. Generated by immunoSEQ multiplex PCR, the TCRdb table keeps only in-frame clones and is missing some. Here the sample spans approximately 12,000 clones, 85% to 95% being singletons. Sample: PBMCs. The receptors come from a human donor in good health.

The chain recombines TRBV18 with TRBJ1-1; possibly TRBD1 for D (5 bases). Germline V CDR1 and CDR2: KGHSH, LQKENI. The CDR3 sequence is 14 residues long. Between the trimmed V and J ends, which lost 1 base and 1 base, there was a span of 7 bases. The CDR3 region has the DNA TGTGCCAGCTCACCACGGACACCGAACACTGAAGCTTTCTTT. This gives the protein CASSPRTPNTEAFF.

CDR3 nucleotide sequence: TGCGCCAGCAGTGAGTCGATCGGACTAGGGTCTGCAGATACGCAGTATTTT. It is translated as CASSESIGLGSADTQYF. This chain uses TRBV10-1 with TRBJ2-3; 7 nucleotides agree with TRBD2. This CDR3 spans 17 amino acids. Germline CDR1 WNHNN, CDR2 SYGVQD (reference sequence). V was pared by 0 bases and J by 4 bases, with 10 bases of the junction left unmatched.

J is TRBJ2-7 and V is TRBV19, with no clear D. The CDR3 spans 12 residues. Germline-derived CDR1 and CDR2 are LNHDA and SQIVND (reference sequence). Between the trimmed V and J ends, which lost 1 base and 3 bases, there was a span of 4 bases. The CDR3 sequence is CASSIAGYEQYF. The CDR3 DNA sequence: TGTGCCAGTAGTATAGCAGGCTACGAGCAGTACTTC.

The chain has TRBV28 and TRBJ2-1; the match to TRBD2 covers 11 bases. V lost 4 bases, J lost 4 bases, and 6 bases stayed unmatched. This CDR3 contains 16 residues. Looked up from germline, CDR1 is MDHEN and CDR2 is SYDVKM. The CDR3 sequence is CASSSPTSGGYNEQFF. Here the CDR3 DNA reads TGTGCCAGCAGTTCCCCTACTAGCGGGGGTTACAATGAGCAGTTCTTC.

The chain is built from TRBV30 and TRBJ1-1, with unresolved D. The V end lost 0 bases, the J end lost 1 base, and 6 bases lay between the germline ends. Per germline, CDR1 GTSNPN and CDR2 SVGIG (reference sequence). CDR3 length: 13 residues. CDR3 amino acids: CAWSVGANTEAFF. For the CDR3, the DNA is TGTGCCTGGAGTGTTGGAGCGAACACTGAAGCTTTCTTT.

The chain uses TRBV19 and TRBJ2-1; 8 bases agree with TRBD2. Germline V lookup: CDR1 LNHDA, CDR2 SQIVND (reference sequence). The CDR3 runs to 18 residues. Losses at the gene ends were 5 bases for V and 0 bases for J; bases not matched to a gene: 12. DNA of the CDR3: TGTGCCAGTAGTGTCGGGGCTAGCGGGTGGAGCTCCTACAATGAGCAGTTCTTC. Translation gives CASSVGASGWSSYNEQFF. Based on the CDR3 plus reference TRBV19 and TRBJ2-1, the full variable domain is DGGITQSPKYLFRKEGQNVTLSCEQNLNHDAMYWYRQDPGQGLRLIYYSQIVNDFQKGDIAEGYSVSREKKESFPLTVTSAQKNPTAFYLCASSVGASGWSSYNEQFFGPGTRLTVL.

The rearrangement uses TRBV27 and TRBJ2-1; a possible D gene is TRBD2 (5 bases). V was cut by 6 bases and J by 6 bases, with 24 bases left in between. CDR1 and CDR2 from the germline V gene are MNHEY and SMNVEV (reference sequence). This CDR3 contains 17 residues. Here the CDR3 reads CASSYIPGVARSNEQFF. The CDR3 coding sequence is TGTGCCAGCAGCTATATCCCTGGGGTAGCGAGGTCCAATGAGCAGTTCTTC.

CDR3: CASSTRGGDYGYTF. The CDR3 DNA reads as TGCGCCAGCAGCACCCGGGGAGGAGACTATGGCTACACCTTC. V gene TRBV5-1 combines with J gene TRBJ1-2; D unclear. There are 14 residues in the CDR3. V gave up 4 bases and J gave up 3 bases, with 13 bases separating them. CDR1 and CDR2 from the germline V gene are SGHRS and YFSETQ.

The chain joins TRBV18 to TRBJ2-7; a possible D gene is TRBD1 (6 bases). The CDR3 extends over 13 amino acids. V lost 6 bases and J lost 0, with 9 bases in between. Germline CDR1 KGHSH, CDR2 LQKENI. CDR3 coding DNA: TGTGCCAGCTCCTGGGACATCTCCTACGAGCAGTACTTC. Translation: CASSWDISYEQYF.

This chain links TRBV30 with TRBJ2-1; TRBD2 matches 8 bases. Germline CDR1 reads GTSNPN; CDR2 reads SVGIG (reference sequence). Trimming took 6 bases from V and 0 from J; bases not matched to a gene: 4. The CDR3 loop spans 14 amino acids. CDR3 region: CACISGSSYNEQFF. CDR3 in DNA: TGTGCCTGTATAAGCGGGAGCTCCTACAATGAGCAGTTCTTC.

The rearrangement uses TRBV4-2 and TRBJ2-5, with 8 positions matching TRBD2. The ends lost 3 bases at V and 5 bases at J; junction bases unmatched: 2. Per the germline V gene, CDR1 is LGHNA and CDR2 is YNFKEQ. CDR3 size: 13 residues. The CDR3, as DNA: TGTGCCAGCAGCCAGGGACTAGGTGAGACCCAGTACTTC. Its translation is CASSQGLGETQYF.

This chain joins TRBV5-1 and TRBJ2-7; possibly TRBD1 for D (5 bases). The CDR3 length is 14 residues. Germline CDR1 and CDR2: SGHRS and YFSETQ. Trimming left V 4 bases short and J 6 bases short, with 17 bases between. DNA for the CDR3: TGCGCCAGCAGCCTGGAATGGCAGGGCGCCGAGCAGTACTTC. Translating it yields CASSLEWQGAEQYF.

The chain links TRBV6-1 to TRBJ2-5, with TRBD1 identical over 8 bases. Germline CDR1 and CDR2: MNHNS and SASEGT. J gave up 5 bases and V 4 bases, and 12 bases lay outside the gene matches. The CDR3 has 16 residues. CDR3 in DNA: TGTGCCAGCAGTGGGCCCTTGATGACAGGGGTGGAGACCCAGTACTTC. Translation gives CASSGPLMTGVETQYF.

The chain recombines TRBV6-5 with TRBJ2-2; D is unresolved. This CDR3 region has 14 residues. V was shortened by 8 bases and J by 0 bases, with 10 bases between the two germline ends. Germline V gene data show CDR1 as MNHEY and CDR2 as SVGAGI. CDR3 coding DNA: TGTGCCAGCCATCTACAGACGAACACCGGGGAGCTGTTTTTT. Protein: CASHLQTNTGELFF.

CDR3 DNA sequence: TGTGCCAGCAGTGAACGTTGGGGCAGGGGGGAGACCCAGTACTTC. This codes for CASSERWGRGETQYF. The J gene is TRBJ2-5, the V gene TRBV2, with TRBD1 matching over 7 bases. Trimming at V came to 2 bases and at J to 5 bases, leaving 8 bases not matched to a gene. Germline assignment: CDR1 SNHLY and CDR2 FYNNEI. CDR3 length: 15 residues.

The DNA of the CDR3 is TGTGCCAGCAGGGCCGGGACTAGCGGGTACAATGAGCAGTTCTTC. Translating it yields CASRAGTSGYNEQFF. The rearrangement joins TRBV6-1 to TRBJ2-1, with TRBD2 matching 12 bases. Losses at the gene ends were 6 bases for V and 4 bases for J; bases not matched to a gene: 4. The CDR3 consists of 15 residues. Looked up from germline, CDR1 is MNHNS and CDR2 is SASEGT.

V is TRBV18 and J is TRBJ2-3, with D perhaps TRBD2 (5 bases). V was trimmed by 1 base and J by 2 bases, leaving 7 bases between them. Germline CDR1 reads KGHSH; CDR2 reads LQKENI. The CDR3 covers 14 residues. CDR3 bases: TGTGCCAGCTCACCACAGGACTCCACAGATACGCAGTATTTT. Protein: CASSPQDSTDTQYF.

This chain links TRBV28 with TRBJ2-2; TRBD1 is a possible D gene (6 bases). The germline V gene has CDR1 MDHEN and CDR2 SYDVKM. The CDR3 sequence is 15 residues long. The ends were cut back, 5 bases at V and 8 bases at J, with 18 bases in the middle. The CDR3 sequence: CASSHTRQVQGELFF. Written as DNA, the CDR3 is TGTGCCAGCAGTCACACACGACAGGTTCAAGGGGAGCTGTTTTTT.

The rearrangement joins TRBV5-6 to TRBJ2-1; perhaps TRBD2 as D (5 bases). The CDR3 consists of 13 residues. Germline loops: CDR1 SGHDT, CDR2 YYEEEE. The V and J ends lost 2 bases and 10 bases respectively, with 13 bases between them. This CDR3 is CASSFLSRGEQFF. In DNA form, the CDR3 reads TGTGCCAGCAGCTTTCTCTCTCGGGGAGAGCAGTTCTTC.

The chain recombines TRBV9 with TRBJ1-1, with TRBD1 matching over 9 bases. Germline V gene lookup returns CDR1 SGDLS and CDR2 YYNGEE. The CDR3 is made up of 17 amino acids. V was pared by 0 bases and J by 4 bases, with 10 bases of the junction left unmatched. The CDR3 DNA sequence: TGTGCCAGCAGCGTAGGCACAGGGGGCTCTGGAGGCACTGAAGCTTTCTTT. Protein sequence: CASSVGTGGSGGTEAFF.

This clone was found a few times. The V gene is TRBV27, the J gene TRBJ1-1; possible D gene TRBD1, 5 bases. The V and J ends lost 3 bases and 2 bases respectively, with 13 bases between them. The CDR3 totals 15 residues. Germline loops: CDR1 MNHEY, CDR2 SMNVEV (reference sequence). This CDR3 reads CASSFNGQSNTEAFF. The DNA of the CDR3 is TGTGCCAGCAGTTTCAACGGACAAAGTAACACTGAAGCTTTCTTT.

The rearrangement links TRBV5-1 to TRBJ2-7, with 15 bases aligning to TRBD2. CDR1 and CDR2 (germline): SGHRS, YFSETQ. This CDR3 is built from 18 residues. With 4 bases clipped from V and 2 bases from J, the junction kept 10 bases outside the gene matches. For the CDR3, the DNA is TGCGCCAGCAGCAAGGGGACTAGCGGGAGGTGGGTTGCCTACGAGCAGTACTTC. Amino acid sequence: CASSKGTSGRWVAYEQYF.

A single count supports this clone. The gene calls are TRBV4-1 and TRBJ2-3, with 9 bases fitting TRBD2. CDR1 is MGHRA, CDR2 YSYEKL, per germline. Germline trimming cut 0 bases from V and 0 bases from J; bases unmatched to any gene: 7. The CDR3 spans 18 residues. CDR3 amino acids: CASSQEPPTSGSTDTQYF. CDR3 coding DNA: TGCGCCAGCAGCCAAGAACCCCCAACTAGCGGGAGCACAGATACGCAGTATTTT.

The chain carries TRBV7-8 and TRBJ1-5; D unclear. Germline loops: CDR1 SGHVS, CDR2 FQNEAQ. The CDR3 has 15 amino acids. V gave up 5 bases and J gave up 4 bases, with 15 bases separating them. The CDR3 spells CASSMDGRANQPQHF. As DNA, the CDR3 is TGTGCCAGCAGCATGGACGGGAGGGCGAATCAGCCCCAGCATTTT. Using reference TRBV7-8 and TRBJ1-5 for the parts outside the CDR3, the full variable domain is GAGVSQSPRYKVAKRGQDVALRCDPISGHVSLFWYQQALGQGPEFLTYFQNEAQLDKSGLPSDRFFAERPEGSVSTLKIQRTQQEDSAVYLCASSMDGRANQPQHFGDGTRLSIL.

This clone was counted once. The chain employs TRBV5-6 and TRBJ1-1; the D gene is possibly TRBD1 (6 bases). Germline CDR1 is SGHDT and CDR2 is YYEEEE. Trimming left V 0 bases short and J 4 bases short, with 16 bases between. The CDR3 covers 16 residues. CDR3 nucleotide sequence: TGTGCCAGCAGCTTGGCGTTGGGGGCTGGGGTCACTGAAGCTTTCTTT. Its translation is CASSLALGAGVTEAFF.

The chain is built from TRBV10-1 and TRBJ2-1, with D possibly being TRBD1 (6 bases). This CDR3 spans 16 amino acids. CDR1 is WNHNN and CDR2 is SYGVQD in the germline V gene (reference sequence). Trimming cost V 2 bases and J 0 bases, with 11 bases left between them. The CDR3 nucleotides read TGCGCCAGCAGTGAGCCAGGGGTGAGCTCCTACAATGAGCAGTTCTTC. Translation gives CASSEPGVSSYNEQFF.

The rearrangement joins TRBV29-1 to TRBJ1-1, with 8 positions matching TRBD1. Germline CDR1 SQVTM, CDR2 ANQGSEA. The CDR3 loop spans 14 amino acids. Trimming took 7 bases from V and 1 from J; bases not matched to a gene: 8. The CDR3 protein is CSAQKGQGNTEAFF. CDR3 DNA: TGCAGCGCCCAGAAAGGACAGGGGAACACTGAAGCTTTCTTT.